The 13 T cell receptor beta chains in this list originate from one sample, sequenced in a study of cytomegalovirus exposure and HLA in healthy donors. Amplification used 60 Vbeta primers and 13 Jbeta primers. Assay: immunoSEQ multiplex PCR; the TCRdb copy retains only in-frame clones and omits some. The table has about 190,000 clones, around 75% seen once. Sequencing was performed on PBMCs. Source of these receptors: a woman between 45 and 60 years old in good health and CMV-seronegative.

The chain joins TRBV7-8 to TRBJ2-2, with TRBD2 matching over 8 bases. Germline lookup yields CDR1 SGHVS and CDR2 FQNEAQ. With 8 bases clipped from V and 5 bases from J, the junction kept 10 bases outside the gene matches. The CDR3 consists of 15 residues. The CDR3: CASRGGSDMTGELFF. Written as DNA, the CDR3 is TGTGCCAGCCGGGGGGGCTCGGATATGACCGGGGAGCTGTTTTTT.

This chain joins TRBV7-2 and TRBJ2-7; TRBD2 aligns across 13 bases. Trimming cost V 4 bases and J 2 bases; bases outside gene matches: 2. Germline assignment: CDR1 SGHTA and CDR2 FQGNSA. This CDR3 has 15 amino acids. CDR3 nucleotide sequence: TGTGCCAGCAGCTCGGGACTAGCGGGACCCTACGAGCAGTACTTC. Translating it yields CASSSGLAGPYEQYF. Combining the CDR3 with reference TRBV7-2 and TRBJ2-7 gives the whole variable domain GAGVSQSPSNKVTEKGKDVELRCDPISGHTALYWYRQSLGQGLEFLIYFQGNSAPDKSGLPSDRFSAERTGGSVSTLTIQRTQQEDSAVYLCASSSGLAGPYEQYFGPGTRLTVT.

This clone was seen just once. J is TRBJ2-2 and V is TRBV9, with 7 bases identical to TRBD2. CDR1 is SGDLS, CDR2 YYNGEE, per germline. This CDR3 is 15 amino acids long. Germline trimming cut 0 bases from V and 1 base from J; bases unmatched to any gene: 0. The CDR3 sequence is CASSVGTRNTGELFF. The CDR3 bases are TGTGCCAGCAGCGTAGGGACTAGGAACACCGGGGAGCTGTTTTTT.

The chain carries TRBV18 and TRBJ1-2, with TRBD1 matching over 9 bases. The CDR3 runs to 17 residues. CDR1 is KGHSH, CDR2 LQKENI, per germline. V lost 2 bases, J lost 1 base, and 8 bases stayed unmatched. In nucleotides, the CDR3 is TGTGCCAGCTCACCAAGTGAAGGGACAGGGAGTAACTATGGCTACACCTTC. It yields the protein CASSPSEGTGSNYGYTF.

The CDR3 is CASSLGLAGFGGTDTQYF. In DNA, the CDR3 is TGCGCCAGCAGCTTAGGACTAGCGGGGTTTGGTGGGACAGATACGCAGTATTTT. This chain uses TRBV5-1 with TRBJ2-3; 12 bases are shared with TRBD2. After removal of 2 bases from V and 3 bases from J, the junction contained 10 bases not matched to a gene. The CDR3 length is 18 residues. Germline V gene sequence: CDR1 SGHRS, CDR2 YFSETQ.

This clone was seen once. The chain has TRBV6-1 and TRBJ2-4; TRBD1 matches 7 bases. V shed 0 bases and J 3 bases; nucleotides not matched to a gene: 17. The CDR3 runs to 20 residues. The germline CDR1 and CDR2 sequences are MNHNS and SASEGT. The CDR3 loop is CASSEALLIGWTGGKNIQYF. The CDR3 DNA is TGTGCCAGCAGTGAAGCGCTTCTTATTGGATGGACAGGCGGCAAAAACATTCAGTACTTC.

The rearrangement uses TRBV5-1 and TRBJ2-1; 12 bases match TRBD2. CDR1 is SGHRS and CDR2 is YFSETQ in the germline V gene. The CDR3 contains 14 residues. J lost 7 bases, V lost 7 bases, and 6 bases had no gene match. For the CDR3, the DNA is TGCGCCAGCGCACTAGCGGGAGGACGTAATGAGCAGTTCTTC. Translated: CASALAGGRNEQFF.

This chain connects TRBV10-3 to TRBJ2-1, with 8 bases fitting TRBD2. The CDR3 has 18 residues. J gave up 3 bases and V 8 bases, and 18 bases lay outside the gene matches. Germline CDR1 and CDR2: ENHRY and SYGVKD. In DNA form, the CDR3 reads TGTGCCATCGGCTTATCATTAGGCGGGGGGCCGGGCTACAATGAGCAGTTCTTC. The encoded protein is CAIGLSLGGGPGYNEQFF.

The sample holds a few counts of this clone. The same CDR3 can be traced to other DNA sequences in this sample. The V and J genes are TRBV6-6 and TRBJ1-1; a possible D gene is TRBD1 (6 bases). Germline loops: CDR1 MNHNY, CDR2 SVGAGI (reference sequence). V was trimmed by 8 bases and J by 2 bases, leaving 12 bases between them. This CDR3 has 13 amino acids. CDR3 coding DNA: TGTGCCAGCTCCCCCAGGGGCAACACTGAAGCTTTCTTT. It specifies CASSPRGNTEAFF.

DNA for the CDR3: TGTGCCAGCAGCTTAGCGACAGTGGTAGAGACCCAGTACTTC. It encodes CASSLATVVETQYF. This sequence joins TRBV7-8 and TRBJ2-5; TRBD1 is a possible D gene (5 bases). The CDR3 totals 14 residues. V was clipped by 0 bases and J by 4 bases, with 9 bases between them. Germline assignment: CDR1 SGHVS and CDR2 FQNEAQ.

The V call is TRBV27, the J call TRBJ2-7, with 7 bases lining up with TRBD2. This CDR3 spans 15 amino acids. Germline CDR1 reads MNHEY; CDR2 reads SMNVEV (reference sequence). The junction had 6 bases not matched to a gene; V was cut back by 0 bases and J by 4 bases. The CDR3 loop reads CASSLSGGGLYEQYF. CDR3 DNA sequence: TGTGCCAGCAGTTTATCGGGGGGAGGGCTGTACGAGCAGTACTTC.

This rearrangement joins TRBV6-5 to TRBJ1-6; D not resolved. Between the trimmed V and J ends, which lost 6 bases and 5 bases, there was a span of 14 bases. Germline loops: CDR1 MNHEY, CDR2 SVGAGI. The CDR3 sequence is 15 residues long. The chain's CDR3 is CASRRASPNNSPLHF. In DNA form, the CDR3 reads TGTGCCAGCAGGCGAGCGAGTCCAAATAATTCACCCCTCCACTTT.

This chain joins TRBV28 and TRBJ2-6; 10 bases are a match to TRBD1. Per the germline V gene, CDR1 is MDHEN and CDR2 is SYDVKM. This CDR3 has 17 amino acids. V lost 4 bases to trimming and J lost 3 bases; unmatched junction nucleotides: 6. CDR3 in DNA: TGTGCCAGCAGTTCTTCCGGGACAGGGGTTGGGGCCAACGTCCTGACTTTC. This encodes CASSSSGTGVGANVLTF.